This T cell receptor (beta chain) appears in the sequencing data of a study of T cells in Graves' hyperthyroidism and ophthalmopathy. CDR3 length equals 15 residues. J lost 2 bases, V lost 5 bases, and 6 bases had no gene match. Germline CDR1 is LNHDA and CDR2 is SQIVND (reference sequence). The TCR beta CDR3 regions underwent amplification using RNA transcripts as the source. When the TCR CDR3 underwent first-round RT-PCR, the HTBI primer set was used. TCRdb reprocessed the multiplex PCR reads with MiXCR, giving one entry per CDR3 protein. Found here are approximately 400,000 distinct CDR3 sequences, 15% to 20% of them singletons; the top ten hold 3.7%. Study-wide results and caveats: Researchers found most expanded thyroid clonotypes above 0.001 in blood as well.

Clinical symptoms, serum thyroxine, TRAb, thyroid ultrasound and orbital computed tomography established diagnosis. In this sample, this clonotype turned up many times. The antigen is undetermined. This TCR derives from a woman aged 18-30 years with Graves' hyperthyroidism. This sequence joins TRBV19 and TRBJ2-7; 10 bases are a match to TRBD1. The sample consisted of blood. CDR3 region: CASSSGTGEAYEQYF. CDR3 coding DNA: TGTGCCAGTAGTTCCGGGACAGGGGAAGCCTACGAGCAGTACTTC.